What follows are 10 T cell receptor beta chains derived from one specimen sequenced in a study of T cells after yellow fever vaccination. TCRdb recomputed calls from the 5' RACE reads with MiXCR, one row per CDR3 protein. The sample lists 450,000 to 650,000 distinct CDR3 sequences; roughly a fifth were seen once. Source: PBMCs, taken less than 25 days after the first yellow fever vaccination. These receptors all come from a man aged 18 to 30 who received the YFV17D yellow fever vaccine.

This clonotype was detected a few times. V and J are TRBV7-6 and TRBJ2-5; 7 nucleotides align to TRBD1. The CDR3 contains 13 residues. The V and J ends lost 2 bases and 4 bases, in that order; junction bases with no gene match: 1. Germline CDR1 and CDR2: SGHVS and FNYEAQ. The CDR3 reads CASSLPGGETQYF. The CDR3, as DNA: TGTGCCAGCAGCTTACCAGGGGGAGAGACCCAGTACTTC.

In DNA form, the CDR3 reads TGCGCCAGCAGCCCCAGACAGGTCCCAACCTACAATGAGCAGTTCTTC. This encodes CASSPRQVPTYNEQFF. This chain joins TRBV4-3 and TRBJ2-1, with D perhaps matching TRBD1 (6 bases). Germline assignment: CDR1 LGHNA and CDR2 YSLEER. The CDR3 has 16 residues. V gave up 4 bases and J gave up 2 bases, with 15 bases separating them.

The CDR3 here is CASSPDGRETQYF. CDR3 DNA sequence: TGTGCCAGCAGCCCGGACGGGAGGGAGACCCAGTACTTC. This chain connects TRBV7-2 to TRBJ2-5, with 7 positions matching TRBD2. V dropped 5 bases and J dropped 5; count of bases not matched to a gene: 5. Germline CDR1 and CDR2: SGHTA and FQGNSA. This CDR3 is 13 amino acids long.

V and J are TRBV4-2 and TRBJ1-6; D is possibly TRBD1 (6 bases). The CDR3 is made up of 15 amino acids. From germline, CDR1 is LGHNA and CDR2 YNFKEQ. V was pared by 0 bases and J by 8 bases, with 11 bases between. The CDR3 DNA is TGTGCCAGCAGCCAAGATTACAGGGTCGATTCACCCCTCCACTTT. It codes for CASSQDYRVDSPLHF.

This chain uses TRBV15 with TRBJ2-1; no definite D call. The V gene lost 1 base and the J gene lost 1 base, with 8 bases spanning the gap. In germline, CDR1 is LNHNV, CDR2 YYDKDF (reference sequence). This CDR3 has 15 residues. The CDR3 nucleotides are TGTGCCACCAGCAGAGTCACAGCATCCTACAATGAGCAGTTCTTC. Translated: CATSRVTASYNEQFF. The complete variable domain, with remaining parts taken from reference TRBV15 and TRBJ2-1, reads DAMVIQNPRYQVTQFGKPVTLSCSQTLNHNVMYWYQQKSSQAPKLLFHYYDKDFNNEADTPDNFQSRRPNTSFCFLDIRSPGLGDTAMYLCATSRVTASYNEQFFGPGTRLTVL.

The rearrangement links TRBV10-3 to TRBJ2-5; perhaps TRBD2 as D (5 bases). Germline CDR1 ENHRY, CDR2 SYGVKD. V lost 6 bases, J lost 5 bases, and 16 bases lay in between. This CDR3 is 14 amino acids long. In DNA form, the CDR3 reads TGTGCCATCAGCGGGGTCATATCCCGGGAGACCCAGTACTTC. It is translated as CAISGVISRETQYF.

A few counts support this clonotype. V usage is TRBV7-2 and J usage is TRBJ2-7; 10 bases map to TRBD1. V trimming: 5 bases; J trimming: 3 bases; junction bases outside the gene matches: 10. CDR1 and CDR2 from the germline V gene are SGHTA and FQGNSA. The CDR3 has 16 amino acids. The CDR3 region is CASSPIRQGALYEQYV. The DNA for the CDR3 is TGTGCCAGCAGCCCAATCCGACAGGGGGCTCTCTACGAGCAGTACGTC.

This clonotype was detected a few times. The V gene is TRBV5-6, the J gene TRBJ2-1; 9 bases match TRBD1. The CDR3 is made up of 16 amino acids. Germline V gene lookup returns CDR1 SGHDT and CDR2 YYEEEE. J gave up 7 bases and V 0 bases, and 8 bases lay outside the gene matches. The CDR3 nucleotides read TGTGCCAGCAGCTTGGGGCTGACAGGGGGAGGTAATGAGCAGTTCTTC. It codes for CASSLGLTGGGNEQFF.

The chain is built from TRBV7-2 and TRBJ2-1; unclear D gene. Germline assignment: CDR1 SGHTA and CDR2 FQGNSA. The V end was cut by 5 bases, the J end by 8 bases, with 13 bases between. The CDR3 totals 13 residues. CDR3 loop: CASSRSHRDEQFF. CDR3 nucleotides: TGTGCCAGCAGCCGATCTCACAGAGATGAGCAGTTCTTC.

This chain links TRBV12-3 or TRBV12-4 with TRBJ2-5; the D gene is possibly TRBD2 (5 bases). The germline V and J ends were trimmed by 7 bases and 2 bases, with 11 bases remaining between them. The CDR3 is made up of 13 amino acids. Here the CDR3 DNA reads TGTGCCAGCACCCGTCGAGGGCAAGAGACCCAGTACTTC. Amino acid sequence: CASTRRGQETQYF.